These 23 T cell receptor beta chains originate from one sample sequenced in a study of T cells in Graves' hyperthyroidism and ophthalmopathy. RNA transcripts gave rise to amplified TCR beta CDR3 regions. First-round RT-PCR with HTBI primers amplified the TCR CDR3 region. One entry per CDR3 protein, called by TCRdb with MiXCR from the multiplex PCR reads. The sample lists about 290,000 distinct CDR3 sequences, approximately 14% seen once, with approximately 7.9% in the top ten. Material for sequencing was blood. The receptors were gathered from a woman aged 40-49 years with Graves' hyperthyroidism.

This clonotype has at least ten counts. CDR3 bases: TGTGCCAGCAGTCCCGGTGGGGCCGGGACATTACAGCCCCAAACCTACGAGCAGTACTTC. Amino acids: CASSPGGAGTLQPQTYEQYF. The J gene is TRBJ2-7, the V gene TRBV14, with a tentative D call TRBD1 (6 bases). The germline V and J ends were trimmed by 6 bases and 2 bases, with 32 bases remaining between them. The CDR3 runs 20 residues. Germline V gene sequence: CDR1 SGHDN, CDR2 FVKESK.

This clonotype was picked up many times. The rearrangement links TRBV12-3 or TRBV12-4 to TRBJ1-2, with D hard to call. The CDR3 is 13 residues long. Trimming removed 6 bases from V and 7 bases from J, with 15 bases in between. The CDR3 here is CASSLNGVGGYTF. The DNA for the CDR3 is TGTGCCAGCAGCTTAAACGGAGTCGGTGGCTACACCTTC.

This clonotype was seen only a few times. The chain recombines TRBV7-6 with TRBJ2-5; a weak D match, TRBD1 (6 bases). CDR3 length: 18 residues. The germline V gene has CDR1 SGHVS and CDR2 FNYEAQ. Trimming left V 1 base short and J 4 bases short, with 22 bases between. As DNA, the CDR3 is TGTGCCAGCAGCTTAGTGGGGGCGCGAGTTCAGTATCGAGAGACCCAGTACTTC. Translation gives CASSLVGARVQYRETQYF.

In its sample, this clonotype was seen many times. The chain is built from TRBV2 and TRBJ2-2, with TRBD2 matching over 11 bases. Germline loops: CDR1 SNHLY, CDR2 FYNNEI. The CDR3 is 15 amino acids. The V segment lost 6 bases and the J segment 5 bases; nucleotides outside the gene matches: 5. The CDR3 DNA reads TGTGCCAGCAGGGGGACTAGCGGTGGGACCGGGGAGCTGTTTTTT. It encodes CASRGTSGGTGELFF. The full variable domain, with the rest looked up from reference TRBV2 and TRBJ2-2, is EPEVTQTPSHQVTQMGQEVILRCVPISNHLYFYWYRQILGQKVEFLVSFYNNEISEKSEIFDDQFSVERPDGSNFTLKIRSTKLEDSAMYFCASRGTSGGTGELFFGEGSRLTVL.

This clonotype was detected ten times or more. V and J are TRBV24-1 and TRBJ2-6; no definite D call. CDR1 and CDR2 (germline): KGHDR, SFDVKD. Between the trimmed V and J ends, which lost 2 bases and 3 bases, there was a span of 13 bases. The CDR3 is 17 residues long. CDR3 bases: TGTGCCACCAGTGATTCTGTGGCGTGGGGTGGGGCCAACGTCCTGACTTTC. It yields the protein CATSDSVAWGGANVLTF.

The chain joins TRBV4-1 to TRBJ2-1; 11 bases are shared with TRBD1. CDR3 length: 16 residues. Per the germline V gene, CDR1 is MGHRA and CDR2 is YSYEKL. The J segment lost 6 bases and the V segment lost 2 bases, leaving 6 bases of the junction unmatched. The CDR3 sequence: CASSQIGQGAGNEQFF. The CDR3 DNA is TGCGCCAGCAGCCAAATAGGACAGGGGGCTGGCAATGAGCAGTTCTTC.

This clonotype was seen repeatedly, ten times or more. The rearrangement joins TRBV5-1 to TRBJ1-6; D is unclear. Trimming removed 0 bases at V and 10 bases at J, with 8 bases between. The CDR3 consists of 13 residues. Looked up from germline, CDR1 is SGHRS and CDR2 is YFSETQ. The CDR3 bases are TGCGCCAGCAGCTTGGCGGGGAGGTCACCCCTCCACTTT. This encodes CASSLAGRSPLHF.

This chain connects TRBV7-9 to TRBJ2-3; 8 bases map to TRBD2. The CDR3 runs 15 residues. V shed 6 bases, J shed 0 bases, and the junction held 5 bases outside the gene matches. From germline, CDR1 is SEHNR and CDR2 FQNEAQ (reference sequence). The CDR3 DNA follows: TGTGCCAGCAGAGCTAGCGGGCATAGCACAGATACGCAGTATTTT. It codes for CASRASGHSTDTQYF.

The V gene is TRBV20-1, the J gene TRBJ2-2; D gene ambiguous. CDR3 length equals 16 residues. The germline CDR1 and CDR2 sequences are DFQATT and SNEGSKA (reference sequence). Trimming removed 2 bases at V and 4 bases at J, with 17 bases between. The CDR3 region is CSARTLDKGGTGELFF. The DNA for the CDR3 is TGCAGTGCTAGAACCCTCGACAAGGGCGGCACCGGGGAGCTGTTTTTT.

This clonotype appeared many times. V usage is TRBV2 and J usage is TRBJ1-1, with D possibly matching TRBD1 (6 bases). Germline loops: CDR1 SNHLY, CDR2 FYNNEI. CDR3 length: 14 residues. V shed 6 bases and J shed 1 base, with 12 bases lying between them. CDR3 amino acids: CASRGLQGNTEAFF. The CDR3 DNA reads as TGTGCCAGCAGGGGATTACAGGGGAACACTGAAGCTTTCTTT.

This clonotype showed up many times. This rearrangement joins TRBV27 to TRBJ1-6; D uncertain. The germline CDR1 and CDR2 sequences are MNHEY and SMNVEV (reference sequence). Trimming stripped 3 bases from V and 10 bases from J, with 16 bases between. The CDR3 loop spans 15 amino acids. CDR3 in amino acids: CASSFGVGFRSPLHF. For the CDR3, the DNA is TGTGCCAGCAGTTTCGGAGTGGGATTCCGATCACCCCTCCACTTT.

This clonotype has a handful of counts. This chain joins TRBV10-3 and TRBJ2-3, with 7 nucleotides matching TRBD2. From germline, CDR1 is ENHRY and CDR2 SYGVKD. The CDR3 consists of 14 residues. V shed 4 bases and J 2 bases; nucleotides not matched to a gene: 3. DNA of the CDR3: TGTGCCATCAGTGGGGGGGGGGTCACAGATACGCAGTATTTT. Residues: CAISGGGVTDTQYF.

This chain links TRBV12-3 or TRBV12-4 with TRBJ1-2; D unresolved. The CDR3 loop spans 14 amino acids. V lost 6 bases and J lost 5, with 16 bases in between. The CDR3 is CASSPTKGGYGYTF. The CDR3 nucleotides are TGTGCCAGCAGCCCCACTAAAGGCGGGTATGGCTACACCTTC.

The table lists this clonotype with a few counts. The chain employs TRBV5-6 and TRBJ2-5, with D perhaps matching TRBD1 (6 bases). The CDR3 consists of 15 residues. Germline CDR1 reads SGHDT; CDR2 reads YYEEEE. Trimming removed 4 bases from V and 5 bases from J, with 18 bases in between. CDR3: CASSRPTGISETQYF. CDR3 in DNA: TGTGCCAGCAGCAGGCCTACAGGGATTTCGGAGACCCAGTACTTC.

This clonotype has ten or more counts. J is TRBJ1-2 and V is TRBV24-1, with D unclear. CDR3 length: 14 residues. The germline V and J ends were trimmed by 2 bases and 2 bases, with 8 bases remaining between them. CDR1 and CDR2 (germline): KGHDR, SFDVKD. The CDR3 nucleotides read TGTGCCACCAGTGATTCTTGGGAAAACTATGGCTACACCTTC. Its protein is CATSDSWENYGYTF.

This clonotype was counted ten times or more. This chain uses TRBV11-2 with TRBJ2-7, with D perhaps matching TRBD2 (6 bases). CDR1 and CDR2 from the germline V gene are SGHAT and FQNNGV. V lost 1 base to trimming and J lost 4 bases, with 14 bases between them. The CDR3 sequence is 15 residues long. The CDR3 DNA is TGTGCCAGCAGCTTAGGATACGGGAGTAAGTACGAGCAGTACTTC. It translates to CASSLGYGSKYEQYF.

This clonotype was seen a handful of times. The chain employs TRBV19 and TRBJ2-1; D remains unclear. The ends were cut back, 2 bases at V and 6 bases at J, with 8 bases in the middle. Germline values: CDR1 LNHDA, CDR2 SQIVND (reference sequence). CDR3 size: 13 residues. CDR3 sequence (DNA): TGTGCCAGTAGTATATCTTCTGGCAATGAGCAGTTCTTC. Protein sequence: CASSISSGNEQFF.

At least ten counts were recorded for this clonotype. The genes are TRBV27 and TRBJ2-2; no clear D gene. CDR1 and CDR2 from the germline V gene are MNHEY and SMNVEV (reference sequence). V lost 5 bases to trimming and J lost 5 bases, with 9 bases between them. CDR3 length: 13 residues. CDR3 loop: CASSPDKTGELFF. DNA for the CDR3: TGTGCCAGCAGTCCAGACAAGACCGGGGAGCTGTTTTTT.

The chain has TRBV25-1 and TRBJ2-7; a possible D gene is TRBD2 (6 bases). V gave up 11 bases and J gave up 4 bases, with 21 bases separating them. This CDR3 has 14 residues. Germline CDR1 reads MGHDK; CDR2 reads SYGVNS. CDR3 in DNA: TGTGCCTGCGGCCCTGCCGGGAGAAGGTACGAGCAGTACTTC. As protein: CACGPAGRRYEQYF.

This clonotype was counted ten times or more. This chain links TRBV12-3 or TRBV12-4 with TRBJ2-1; TRBD2 aligns across 11 bases. J lost 6 bases, V lost 3 bases, and 4 bases had no gene match. The CDR3 covers 15 residues. The CDR3 reads CASSLWLAGGNEQFF. CDR3 sequence (DNA): TGTGCCAGCAGTTTGTGGCTAGCGGGAGGCAATGAGCAGTTCTTC.

This clonotype showed up many times. The chain is built from TRBV12-3 or TRBV12-4 and TRBJ2-3, with D possibly being TRBD2 (6 bases). This CDR3 is 15 amino acids long. Trimming removed 5 bases at V and 3 bases at J, with 15 bases between. CDR3 bases: TGTGCCAGCAGTATCGACCCGGAGGGTACAGATACGCAGTATTTT. Amino acids: CASSIDPEGTDTQYF.

The V gene is TRBV18, the J gene TRBJ1-2; D may be TRBD1 (6 bases). The V gene's germline CDR1 is KGHSH and CDR2 LQKENI. The CDR3 is 16 amino acids. Trimming left V 3 bases short and J 5 bases short, with 19 bases between. CDR3 sequence: CASSPEVPGQGYGYTF. CDR3 DNA sequence: TGTGCCAGCTCACCTGAAGTCCCGGGACAAGGGTATGGCTACACCTTC. Using reference TRBV18 and TRBJ1-2 for the parts outside the CDR3, the full variable domain is NAGVMQNPRHLVRRRGQEARLRCSPMKGHSHVYWYRQLPEEGLKFMVYLQKENIIDESGMPKERFSAEFPKEGPSILRIQQVVRGDSAAYFCASSPEVPGQGYGYTFGSGTRLTVV.

This clonotype was seen a handful of times. This chain connects TRBV7-9 to TRBJ2-2; a weak D match, TRBD2 (6 bases). With 5 bases removed from V and 2 bases from J, the gap between germline ends came to 12 bases. Germline lookup yields CDR1 SEHNR and CDR2 FQNEAQ (reference sequence). The CDR3 sequence is 15 residues long. The CDR3: CASSLGTSNTGELFF. The CDR3 DNA follows: TGTGCCAGCAGCCTTGGGACTTCCAACACCGGGGAGCTGTTTTTT.